The 20 T cell receptor beta chains below all came from one sample that was sequenced in a study of blood T cell repertoires in COVID-19 (dated by TCRdb to 2018 to 2021). Preparation of the library involved the immunoSEQ multiplex PCR assay. TCRdb holds this immuneACCESS table with in-frame rearrangements only. Some clones are missing; in checked studies, unresolved V genes explain under half, and the rest has no known cause. In all, the sample holds under 300,000 clones, and roughly 80% of those were seen once. More than 1.1% of the sample belongs to the ten largest clones. Material for sequencing was peripheral blood. The receptors were gathered from a human donor with COVID-19, enrolled during active disease. The donor label of this sample is uncertain.

This chain links TRBV28 with TRBJ2-2; D perhaps matches TRBD2 (5 bases). The V gene's germline CDR1 is MDHEN and CDR2 SYDVKM. This CDR3 spans 14 amino acids. The germline V and J ends were trimmed by 5 bases and 2 bases, with 9 bases remaining between them. CDR3 DNA sequence: TGTGCCAGCAGTCTGACGGGAAACACCGGGGAGCTGTTTTTT. It encodes CASSLTGNTGELFF.

As concerns this clone: This sample includes further DNA sequences coding for the same CDR3. The chain carries TRBV9 and TRBJ2-5, with 10 positions matching TRBD1. The V and J ends lost 0 bases and 1 base, in that order; junction bases with no gene match: 3. The CDR3 has 16 residues. Germline CDR1 reads SGDLS; CDR2 reads YYNGEE. The CDR3 DNA is TGTGCCAGCAGCGTAGGGACAGGGGGGATCCAAGAGACCCAGTACTTC. Translation gives CASSVGTGGIQETQYF.

The J gene is TRBJ1-5, the V gene TRBV2, with 8 nucleotides matching TRBD1. V shed 0 bases and J 6 bases; nucleotides not matched to a gene: 4. Germline V gives CDR1 SNHLY, CDR2 FYNNEI. This CDR3 has 15 amino acids. CDR3 sequence (DNA): TGTGCCAGCAGTGAAGCGCTTCAGGGGGCTCAGCCCCAGCATTTT. This sequence encodes CASSEALQGAQPQHF. Together with reference TRBV2 and TRBJ1-5, the CDR3 gives the full variable domain: EPEVTQTPSHQVTQMGQEVILRCVPISNHLYFYWYRQILGQKVEFLVSFYNNEISEKSEIFDDQFSVERPDGSNFTLKIRSTKLEDSAMYFCASSEALQGAQPQHFGDGTRLSIL.

This chain uses TRBV4-1 with TRBJ2-1, with a possible D match to TRBD1 (5 bases). Germline V gives CDR1 MGHRA, CDR2 YSYEKL. The CDR3 is 16 residues long. With 0 bases removed from V and 3 bases from J, the gap between germline ends came to 12 bases. CDR3 in DNA: TGCGCCAGCAGCCAAGACGATAGGGGATTCTACAATGAGCAGTTCTTC. This sequence encodes CASSQDDRGFYNEQFF.

The chain recombines TRBV10-3 with TRBJ1-2; D ambiguous. The CDR3 spans 16 residues. Trimming pared 4 bases from V and 5 bases from J, leaving 20 bases between. Germline V CDR1 and CDR2: ENHRY, SYGVKD. In DNA form, the CDR3 reads TGTGCCATCAGTGGGTCTCGAGGGAGGGAAAGTTATGGCTACACCTTC. Its protein is CAISGSRGRESYGYTF.

The CDR3 DNA reads TGTGCCAGCAGGACGACAGGGGGCGTTGGAAACACCATATATTTT. The encoded protein is CASRTTGGVGNTIYF. The rearrangement links TRBV7-9 to TRBJ1-3; TRBD1 matches at 10 bases. This CDR3 has 15 residues. The junction had 5 bases not matched to a gene; V was cut back by 6 bases and J by 3 bases. CDR1 and CDR2 from the germline V gene are SEHNR and FQNEAQ (reference sequence).

The chain is built from TRBV7-2 and TRBJ1-5; D not resolved. Deletions cut 4 bases from V and 4 bases from J, with 14 bases between. This CDR3 comprises 15 residues. CDR1 is SGHTA and CDR2 is FQGNSA in the germline V gene. DNA of the CDR3: TGTGCCAGCAGCTCCCTGACGGCGAGGAATCAGCCCCAGCATTTT. The encoded protein is CASSSLTARNQPQHF.

This chain joins TRBV5-1 and TRBJ2-3; the match to TRBD2 covers 13 bases. Germline CDR1 and CDR2: SGHRS and YFSETQ. Trimming removed 4 bases from V and 2 bases from J; junction bases left unmatched: 4. CDR3 length: 16 residues. This CDR3 is CASSPGLAGSTDTQYF. The CDR3 DNA sequence: TGCGCCAGCAGCCCGGGACTAGCGGGATCCACAGATACGCAGTATTTT.

The rearrangement links TRBV28 to TRBJ1-4, with a weak D call TRBD1 (5 bases). V dropped 6 bases and J dropped 0 bases, with 14 bases sitting between them. The CDR3 sequence is 16 residues long. Looked up from germline, CDR1 is MDHEN and CDR2 is SYDVKM. The CDR3 DNA is TGTGCCAGCAGACCCGACAGACATGCAACTAATGAAAAACTGTTTTTT. Amino acids: CASRPDRHATNEKLFF. Looking up the rest from reference TRBV28 and TRBJ1-4 gives the full variable domain: DVKVTQSSRYLVKRTGEKVFLECVQDMDHENMFWYRQDPGLGLRLIYFSYDVKMKEKGDIPEGYSVSREKKERFSLILESASTNQTSMYLCASRPDRHATNEKLFFGSGTQLSVL.

The V gene is TRBV5-1, the J gene TRBJ2-2; D is possibly TRBD1 (6 bases). The CDR3 has 14 residues. V was pared by 4 bases and J by 6 bases, with 13 bases between. Germline V gene data show CDR1 as SGHRS and CDR2 as YFSETQ. The DNA for the CDR3 is TGCGCCAGCAGCGTAGGACAGTTATCCGGGGAGCTGTTTTTT. Protein sequence: CASSVGQLSGELFF.

This chain links TRBV5-1 with TRBJ2-5, with TRBD2 matching over 13 bases. The CDR3 covers 15 residues. Germline assignment: CDR1 SGHRS and CDR2 YFSETQ. Losses at the gene ends were 4 bases for V and 5 bases for J; bases not matched to a gene: 5. The CDR3 DNA follows: TGCGCCAGCAGCGAGAGGACTAGCGGGAGTGAGACCCAGTACTTC. It specifies CASSERTSGSETQYF.

This sequence joins TRBV10-3 and TRBJ2-6; TRBD2 aligns across 7 bases. With 6 bases clipped from V and 1 base from J, the junction kept 6 bases outside the gene matches. Germline V CDR1 and CDR2: ENHRY, SYGVKD. The CDR3 is 16 residues long. The CDR3 DNA reads TGTGCCATCAGCGATTCCGGGGGGTCTGGGGCCAACGTCCTGACTTTC. This translates into CAISDSGGSGANVLTF.

The chain couples TRBV25-1 to TRBJ1-1, with D perhaps TRBD1 (5 bases). The CDR3 loop spans 13 amino acids. Trimming removed 9 bases at V and 11 bases at J, with 22 bases between. Germline V gene sequence: CDR1 MGHDK, CDR2 SYGVNS. This CDR3 is CASTTDDTLGAFF. The CDR3 region has the DNA TGTGCCAGTACGACAGACGACACCCTTGGGGCTTTCTTT.

The rearrangement links TRBV27 to TRBJ2-2; TRBD1 agrees at 7 bases. This CDR3 spans 16 amino acids. After removal of 6 bases from V and 6 bases from J, the junction contained 13 bases not matched to a gene. Germline V gene sequence: CDR1 MNHEY, CDR2 SMNVEV (reference sequence). CDR3 residues: CASSPLTGWDAGELFF. In DNA form, the CDR3 reads TGTGCCAGCAGCCCCCTGACAGGGTGGGACGCCGGGGAGCTGTTTTTT.

The chain uses TRBV6-6 and TRBJ1-2; the match to TRBD1 covers 7 bases. Trimming took 6 bases from V and 8 from J; bases not matched to a gene: 9. Germline V gene lookup returns CDR1 MNHNY and CDR2 SVGAGI (reference sequence). The length of the CDR3 is 13 residues. CDR3 nucleotide sequence: TGTGCCAGCAGCATTACCGGGACAGTCGGCTACACCTTC. Translating it yields CASSITGTVGYTF.

The rearrangement uses TRBV7-2 and TRBJ1-2; TRBD1 is a possible D gene (5 bases). CDR1 is SGHTA, CDR2 FQGNSA, per germline. V lost 2 bases and J lost 8, with 15 bases in between. CDR3 length: 14 amino acids. Here the CDR3 reads CASSLTRGLEGYTF. The CDR3 region has the DNA TGTGCCAGCAGCTTAACGAGGGGACTAGAAGGCTACACCTTC.

The rearrangement links TRBV30 to TRBJ2-1; 15 bases match TRBD2. The junction had 8 bases not matched to a gene; V was cut back by 5 bases and J by 0 bases. This CDR3 has 18 residues. Germline loops: CDR1 GTSNPN, CDR2 SVGIG (reference sequence). The CDR3 nucleotides read TGTGCCTGGGACGCCGGGACTAGCGGGAGGCGCTCCTACAATGAGCAGTTCTTC. This encodes CAWDAGTSGRRSYNEQFF. The variable domain in full, with the rest retrieved from reference TRBV30 and TRBJ2-1, is SQTIHQWPATLVQPVGSPLSLECTVEGTSNPNLYWYRQAAGRGLQLLFYSVGIGQISSEVPQNLSASRPQDRQFILSSKKLLLSDSGFYLCAWDAGTSGRRSYNEQFFGPGTRLTVL.

This rearrangement joins TRBV5-5 to TRBJ2-1; 7 bases are shared with TRBD2. The CDR3 loop spans 16 amino acids. Germline lookup yields CDR1 SGHKS and CDR2 YYEKEE (reference sequence). V trimming: 0 bases; J trimming: 2 bases; junction bases outside the gene matches: 5. CDR3 DNA sequence: TGTGCCAGCAGCTTGGGCGGGAGCTTCACCTACAATGAGCAGTTCTTC. Translation: CASSLGGSFTYNEQFF.

The gene calls are TRBV3-1 (or the pseudogene TRBV3-2) and TRBJ2-1, with 7 bases matching TRBD2. Trimming removed 1 base from V and 12 bases from J; junction bases left unmatched: 9. Germline-derived CDR1 and CDR2 are LGHDT and YNNKEL (reference sequence). The CDR3 length is 14 residues. CDR3 nucleotide sequence: TGTGCCAGCAGCCAAGCGTGGGGGAGGGGAAGGCAGTTCTTC. Protein: CASSQAWGRGRQFF.

The rearrangement uses TRBV9 and TRBJ2-5, with 9 bases aligning to TRBD2. Germline CDR1 SGDLS, CDR2 YYNGEE. The CDR3 consists of 14 residues. Trimming at V came to 4 bases and at J to 9 bases, leaving 10 bases not matched to a gene. This chain's CDR3 is CASSTTSGADPQYF. The CDR3 region has the DNA TGTGCCAGCAGCACGACTAGCGGAGCGGATCCCCAGTACTTC.